These 4 T cell receptor beta chains were all obtained from the same sample, sequenced in a study of graft-versus-host responses after intestinal transplantation. Clones were read by immunoSEQ multiplex PCR, and TCRdb kept only the in-frame ones, dropping some. This table holds about 98,000 clones, approximately 85% found once. Material: PBMCs, obtained 255 days after intestinal transplant. The receptors derive from a human patient who received an intestinal transplant, so some T cells may come from the graft donor.

This clone has just one count. The V and J genes are TRBV5-4 and TRBJ2-3; D is ambiguous. This CDR3 contains 13 residues. CDR1 is SGHNT, CDR2 YYREEE, per germline (reference sequence). V was clipped by 0 bases and J by 4 bases, with 6 bases between them. CDR3 in DNA: TGTGCCAGCAGCTTGGGGGGTTCAGATACGCAGTATTTT. Its protein is CASSLGGSDTQYF.

This chain connects TRBV19 to TRBJ1-3; D gene uncertain. V was clipped by 7 bases and J by 0 bases, with 10 bases between them. Germline V gives CDR1 LNHDA, CDR2 SQIVND (reference sequence). The CDR3 extends over 14 amino acids. Here the CDR3 DNA reads TGTGCCAGTAATCTGGGAAGCTCTGGAAACACCATATATTTT. It yields the protein CASNLGSSGNTIYF.

The rearrangement links TRBV7-9 to TRBJ2-5, with 11 nucleotides matching TRBD1. The CDR3 covers 16 residues. Germline V lookup: CDR1 SEHNR, CDR2 FQNEAQ (reference sequence). This CDR3 is CASEMGPGQGGPTQYF. CDR3 in DNA: TGTGCTAGCGAGATGGGACCGGGACAGGGGGGTCCGACCCAGTACTTC.

This sequence joins TRBV27 and TRBJ2-1, with 14 nucleotides matching TRBD2. Germline CDR1 reads MNHEY; CDR2 reads SMNVEV (reference sequence). The V segment lost 6 bases and the J segment 9 bases; nucleotides outside the gene matches: 10. This CDR3 is built from 16 residues. CDR3 sequence reads: CASSPGLAGVQAEQFF. In DNA form, the CDR3 reads TGTGCCAGCAGCCCGGGACTAGCGGGAGTCCAGGCTGAGCAGTTCTTC.